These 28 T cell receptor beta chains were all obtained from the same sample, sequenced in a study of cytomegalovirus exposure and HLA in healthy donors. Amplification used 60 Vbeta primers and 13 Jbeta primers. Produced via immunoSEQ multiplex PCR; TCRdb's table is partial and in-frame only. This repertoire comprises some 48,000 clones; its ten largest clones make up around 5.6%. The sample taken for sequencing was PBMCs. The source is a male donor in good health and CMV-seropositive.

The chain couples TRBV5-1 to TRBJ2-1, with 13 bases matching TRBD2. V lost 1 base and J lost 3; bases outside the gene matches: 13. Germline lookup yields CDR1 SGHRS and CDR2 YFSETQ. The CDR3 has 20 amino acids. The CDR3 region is CASSLMTSGGTDPFYNEQFF. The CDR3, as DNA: TGCGCCAGCAGCTTGATGACTAGCGGGGGGACGGACCCCTTCTACAATGAGCAGTTCTTC.

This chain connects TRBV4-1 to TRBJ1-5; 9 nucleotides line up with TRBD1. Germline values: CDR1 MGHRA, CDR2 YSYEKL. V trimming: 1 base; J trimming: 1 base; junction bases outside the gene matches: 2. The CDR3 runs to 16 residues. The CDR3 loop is CASSQADRGSNQPQHF. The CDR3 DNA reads TGCGCCAGCAGCCAAGCGGACAGGGGAAGCAATCAGCCCCAGCATTTT.

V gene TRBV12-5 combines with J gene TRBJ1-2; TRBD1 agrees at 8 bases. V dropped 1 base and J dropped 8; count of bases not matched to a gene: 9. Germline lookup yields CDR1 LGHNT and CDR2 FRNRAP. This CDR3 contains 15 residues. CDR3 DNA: TGTGCTAGTGGTTTGGGGGATGGCAGGGGGCAGGGCTACACCTTC. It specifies CASGLGDGRGQGYTF.

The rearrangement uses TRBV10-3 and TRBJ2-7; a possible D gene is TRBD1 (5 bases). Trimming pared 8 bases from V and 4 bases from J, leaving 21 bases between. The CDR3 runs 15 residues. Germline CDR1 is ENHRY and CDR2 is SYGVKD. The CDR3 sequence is CAIAKSQGNTYEQYF. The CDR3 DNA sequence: TGTGCCATCGCCAAGTCCCAGGGAAATACGTACGAGCAGTACTTC.

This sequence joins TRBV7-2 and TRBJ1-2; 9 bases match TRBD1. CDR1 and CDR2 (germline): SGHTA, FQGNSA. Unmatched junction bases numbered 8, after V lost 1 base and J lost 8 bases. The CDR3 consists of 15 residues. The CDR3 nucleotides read TGTGCCAGCAGCTTAGTCTACAGGGGGCAGGAGGGCTACACCTTC. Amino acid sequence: CASSLVYRGQEGYTF. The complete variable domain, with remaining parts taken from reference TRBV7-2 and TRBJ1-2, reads GAGVSQSPSNKVTEKGKDVELRCDPISGHTALYWYRQSLGQGLEFLIYFQGNSAPDKSGLPSDRFSAERTGGSVSTLTIQRTQQEDSAVYLCASSLVYRGQEGYTFGSGTRLTVV.

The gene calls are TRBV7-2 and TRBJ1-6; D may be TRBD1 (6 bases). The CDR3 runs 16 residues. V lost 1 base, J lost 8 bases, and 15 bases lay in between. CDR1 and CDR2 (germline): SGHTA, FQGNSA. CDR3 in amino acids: CASSLVLGALDSPLHF. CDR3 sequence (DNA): TGTGCCAGCAGCTTAGTTCTGGGGGCCCTGGATTCACCCCTCCACTTT. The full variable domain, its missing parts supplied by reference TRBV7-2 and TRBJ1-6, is GAGVSQSPSNKVTEKGKDVELRCDPISGHTALYWYRQSLGQGLEFLIYFQGNSAPDKSGLPSDRFSAERTGGSVSTLTIQRTQQEDSAVYLCASSLVLGALDSPLHFGNGTRLTVT.

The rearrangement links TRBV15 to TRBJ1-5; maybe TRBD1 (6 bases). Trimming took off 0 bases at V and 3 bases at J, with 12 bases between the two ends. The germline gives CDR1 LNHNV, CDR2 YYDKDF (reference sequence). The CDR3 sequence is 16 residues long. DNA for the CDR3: TGTGCCACCAGCAGAGAAAGGGGGGGTCACAATCAGCCCCAGCATTTT. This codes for CATSRERGGHNQPQHF.

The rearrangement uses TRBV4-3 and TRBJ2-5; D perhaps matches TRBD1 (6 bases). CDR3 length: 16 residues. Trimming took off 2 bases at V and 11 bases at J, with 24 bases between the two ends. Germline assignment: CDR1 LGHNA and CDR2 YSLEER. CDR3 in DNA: TGCGCCAGCAGCCAACTCTCGACGGGACATCTAAGGGAGCAGTACTTC. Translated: CASSQLSTGHLREQYF.

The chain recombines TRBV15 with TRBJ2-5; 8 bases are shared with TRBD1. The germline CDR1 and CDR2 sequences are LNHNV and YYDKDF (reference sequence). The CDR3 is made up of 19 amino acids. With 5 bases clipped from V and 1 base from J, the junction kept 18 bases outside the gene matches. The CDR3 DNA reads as TGTGCCACCAGCGTACGACCGGGACAGGTCCTCTACACCCAAGAGACCCAGTACTTC. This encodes CATSVRPGQVLYTQETQYF.

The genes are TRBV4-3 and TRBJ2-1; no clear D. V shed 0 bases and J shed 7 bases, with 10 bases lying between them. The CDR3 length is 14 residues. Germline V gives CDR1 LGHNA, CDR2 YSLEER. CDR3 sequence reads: CASSQDSARNEQFF. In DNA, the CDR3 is TGCGCCAGCAGCCAAGATTCGGCCAGGAATGAGCAGTTCTTC.

The DNA for the CDR3 is TGTGCCACCAGCAGAGGGTGGACAAATACCTACGAGCAGTACTTC. Its translation: CATSRGWTNTYEQYF. The J gene is TRBJ2-7, the V gene TRBV15, with D tentatively TRBD1 (5 bases). Germline V CDR1 and CDR2: LNHNV, YYDKDF (reference sequence). The length of the CDR3 is 15 residues. The V and J ends lost 1 base and 2 bases respectively, with 12 bases between them.

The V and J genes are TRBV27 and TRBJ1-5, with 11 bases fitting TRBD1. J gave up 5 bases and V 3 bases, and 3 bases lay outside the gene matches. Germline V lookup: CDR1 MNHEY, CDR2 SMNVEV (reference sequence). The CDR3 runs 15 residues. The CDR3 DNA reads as TGTGCCAGCAGTTTGACGGGACAGGGGGATCAGCCCCAGCATTTT. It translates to CASSLTGQGDQPQHF.

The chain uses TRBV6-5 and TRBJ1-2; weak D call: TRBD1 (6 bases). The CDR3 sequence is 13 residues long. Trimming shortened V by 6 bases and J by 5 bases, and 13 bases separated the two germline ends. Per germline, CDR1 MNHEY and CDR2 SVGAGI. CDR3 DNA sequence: TGTGCCAGCAGACTAGGACAGCCGTATGGCTACACCTTC. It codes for CASRLGQPYGYTF.

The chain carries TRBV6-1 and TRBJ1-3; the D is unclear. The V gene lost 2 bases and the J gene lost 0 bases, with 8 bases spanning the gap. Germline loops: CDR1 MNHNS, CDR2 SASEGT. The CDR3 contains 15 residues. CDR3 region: CASSEYGSSGNTIYF. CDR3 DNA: TGTGCCAGCAGTGAATACGGGAGCTCTGGAAACACCATATATTTT.

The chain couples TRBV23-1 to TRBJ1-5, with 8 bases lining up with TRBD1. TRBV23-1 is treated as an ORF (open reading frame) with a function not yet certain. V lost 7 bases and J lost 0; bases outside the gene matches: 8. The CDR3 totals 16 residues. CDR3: CASTQGGAYSNQPQHF. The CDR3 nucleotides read TGCGCCAGCACACAGGGGGGGGCCTATAGCAATCAGCCCCAGCATTTT.

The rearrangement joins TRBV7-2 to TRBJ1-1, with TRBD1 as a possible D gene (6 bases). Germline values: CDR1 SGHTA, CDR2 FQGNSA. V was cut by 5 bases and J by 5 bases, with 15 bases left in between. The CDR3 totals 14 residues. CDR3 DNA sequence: TGTGCCAGCAGCCGGGGCGGGGGCCGGACTGAAGCTTTCTTT. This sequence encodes CASSRGGGRTEAFF.

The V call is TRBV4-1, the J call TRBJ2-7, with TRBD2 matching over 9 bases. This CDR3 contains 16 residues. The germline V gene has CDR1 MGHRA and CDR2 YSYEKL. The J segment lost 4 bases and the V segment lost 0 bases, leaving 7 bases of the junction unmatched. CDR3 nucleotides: TGCGCCAGCAGCCAAGACCCCCCCAGCGGGGGGTACGAGCAGTACTTC. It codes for CASSQDPPSGGYEQYF.

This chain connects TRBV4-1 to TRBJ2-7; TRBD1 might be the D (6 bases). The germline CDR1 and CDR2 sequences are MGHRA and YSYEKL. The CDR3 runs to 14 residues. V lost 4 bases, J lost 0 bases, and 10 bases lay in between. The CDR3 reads CASSPRDTSYEQYF. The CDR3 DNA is TGCGCCAGCAGCCCCCGGGACACCTCCTACGAGCAGTACTTC.

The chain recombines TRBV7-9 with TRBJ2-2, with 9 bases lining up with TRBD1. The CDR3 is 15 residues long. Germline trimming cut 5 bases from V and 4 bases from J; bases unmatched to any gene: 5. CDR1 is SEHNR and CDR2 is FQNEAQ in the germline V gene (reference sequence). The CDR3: CASSPDRGVTGELFF. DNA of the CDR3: TGTGCCAGCAGCCCAGACAGGGGGGTCACCGGGGAGCTGTTTTTT.

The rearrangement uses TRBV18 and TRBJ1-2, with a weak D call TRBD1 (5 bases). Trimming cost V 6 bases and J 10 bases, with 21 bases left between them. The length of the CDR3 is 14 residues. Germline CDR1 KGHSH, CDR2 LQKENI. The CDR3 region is CASSPDTSYGYYTF. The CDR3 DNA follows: TGTGCCAGCTCTCCGGACACCTCGTACGGTTACTACACCTTC.

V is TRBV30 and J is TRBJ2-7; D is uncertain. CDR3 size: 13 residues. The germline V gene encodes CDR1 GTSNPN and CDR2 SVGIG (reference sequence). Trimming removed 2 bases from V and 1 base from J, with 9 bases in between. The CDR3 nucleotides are TGTGCCTGGAGTCCCCAGGATTCCTACGAGCAGTACTTC. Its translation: CAWSPQDSYEQYF. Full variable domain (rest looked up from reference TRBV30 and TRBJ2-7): SQTIHQWPATLVQPVGSPLSLECTVEGTSNPNLYWYRQAAGRGLQLLFYSVGIGQISSEVPQNLSASRPQDRQFILSSKKLLLSDSGFYLCAWSPQDSYEQYFGPGTRLTVT.

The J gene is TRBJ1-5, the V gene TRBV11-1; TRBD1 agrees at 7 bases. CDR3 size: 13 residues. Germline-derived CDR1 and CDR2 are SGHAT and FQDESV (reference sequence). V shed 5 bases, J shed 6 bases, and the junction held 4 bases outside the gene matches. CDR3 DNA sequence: TGTGCCAGCAGCGCGTCAGGGGGTCAGCCCCAGCATTTT. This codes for CASSASGGQPQHF.

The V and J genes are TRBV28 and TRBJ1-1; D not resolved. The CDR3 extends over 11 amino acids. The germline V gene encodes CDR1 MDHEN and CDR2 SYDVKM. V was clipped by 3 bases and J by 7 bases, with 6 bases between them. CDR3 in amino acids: CASSFGIEAFF. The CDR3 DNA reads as TGTGCCAGCAGTTTCGGGATTGAAGCTTTCTTT.

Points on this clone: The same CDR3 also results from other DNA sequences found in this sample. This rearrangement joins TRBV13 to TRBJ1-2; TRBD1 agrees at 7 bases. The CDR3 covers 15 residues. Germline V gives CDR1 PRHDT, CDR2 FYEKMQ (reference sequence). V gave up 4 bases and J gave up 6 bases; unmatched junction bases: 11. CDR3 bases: TGTGCCAGCAGCTCCGGGACAGAGCCCCTCCATGGCTACACCTTC. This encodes CASSSGTEPLHGYTF.

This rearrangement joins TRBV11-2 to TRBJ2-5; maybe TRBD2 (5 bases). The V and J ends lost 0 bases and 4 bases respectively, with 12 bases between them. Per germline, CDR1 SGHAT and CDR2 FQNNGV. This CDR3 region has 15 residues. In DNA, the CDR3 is TGTGCCAGCAGCTTAGATCAAGGGAGCCTAGAGACCCAGTACTTC. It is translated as CASSLDQGSLETQYF.

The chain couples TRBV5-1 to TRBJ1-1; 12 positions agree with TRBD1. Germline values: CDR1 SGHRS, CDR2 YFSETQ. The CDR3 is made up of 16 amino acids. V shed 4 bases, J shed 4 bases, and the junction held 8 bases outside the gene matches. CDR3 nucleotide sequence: TGCGCCAGCAGCCCCGGGACAGGGGGCGCGGGCACTGAAGCTTTCTTT. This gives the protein CASSPGTGGAGTEAFF.

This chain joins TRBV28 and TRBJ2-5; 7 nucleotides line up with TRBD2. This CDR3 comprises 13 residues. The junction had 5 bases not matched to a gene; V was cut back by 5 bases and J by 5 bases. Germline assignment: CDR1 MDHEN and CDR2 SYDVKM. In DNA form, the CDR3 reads TGTGCCAGCAGTCTTGGACTAGGGGAGACCCAGTACTTC. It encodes CASSLGLGETQYF.

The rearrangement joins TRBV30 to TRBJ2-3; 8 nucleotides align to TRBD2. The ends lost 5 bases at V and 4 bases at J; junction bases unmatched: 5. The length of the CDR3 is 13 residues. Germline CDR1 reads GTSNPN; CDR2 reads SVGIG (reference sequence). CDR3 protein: CAWGSGGSDTQYF. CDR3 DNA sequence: TGTGCCTGGGGGAGCGGGGGCTCAGATACGCAGTATTTT.